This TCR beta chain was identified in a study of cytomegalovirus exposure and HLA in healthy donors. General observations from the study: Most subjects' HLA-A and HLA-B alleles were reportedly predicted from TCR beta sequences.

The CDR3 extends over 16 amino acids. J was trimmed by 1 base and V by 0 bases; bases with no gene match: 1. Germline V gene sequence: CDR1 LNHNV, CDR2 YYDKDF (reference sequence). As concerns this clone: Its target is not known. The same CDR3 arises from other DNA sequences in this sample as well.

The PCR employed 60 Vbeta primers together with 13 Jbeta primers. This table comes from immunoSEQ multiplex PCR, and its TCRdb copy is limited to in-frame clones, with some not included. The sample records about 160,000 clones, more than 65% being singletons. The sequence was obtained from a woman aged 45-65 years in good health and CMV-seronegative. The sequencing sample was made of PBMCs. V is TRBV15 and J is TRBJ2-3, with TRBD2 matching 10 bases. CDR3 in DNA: TGTGCCACCAGCAGAGACCTAGCGGGGGGCACAGATACGCAGTATTTT. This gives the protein CATSRDLAGGTDTQYF.